This T cell receptor (beta chain) was sequenced in a study of shared clonotypes between healthy human individuals. Whole-study findings and limits: Tissue TCR repertoires likely differ from these blood-only repertoires.

The V segment lost 2 bases and the J segment 3 bases; nucleotides outside the gene matches: 6. The CDR3 totals 15 residues. Per the germline V gene, CDR1 is LGHNA and CDR2 is YNFKEQ. As to this clone: What it binds is unknown.

Assay used: immunoSEQ multiplex PCR; TCRdb lists only in-frame clones, some missing. Among about 2.4 million clones listed, approximately 94% were seen once. None of the donors, who were healthy HIV-negative adults, had recently had acute infections or vaccinations. CD45RA-negative memory and CD45RA+ naive subsets were split from the CD4+ cells. Sequencing was performed on naive CD4+ T cells from PBMCs. Documented subset: CD45RA+ positively selected. This sequence originates from a man younger than 35 in good health. Some clones in this sample may be carry-over from other donors' samples. The rearrangement uses TRBV4-2 and TRBJ2-7, with 8 bases aligning to TRBD1. In DNA, the CDR3 is TGTGCCAGCAGCCAACATACGACAGGGGACTACGAGCAGTACTTC. Translated, it gives CASSQHTTGDYEQYF.